These T cell receptor beta chains were read from a single sample in a study of spatial heterogeneity in lung cancer. TCRdb redid the calling of the 5' RACE reads with MiXCR, one entry per CDR3 protein. Of about 100,000 distinct CDR3 sequences listed, 4.4% are singletons. The sample was lung tumor tissue, taken at surgery. The receptors were gathered from a male donor with early-stage non-small cell lung cancer. The CDR3 runs from the conserved cysteine through the conserved F or W. The order of the fields is CDR3 length, J gene, V gene, clone size, CDR3 protein. Expanded clones get a size class; other rows say once, few or many, or leave the size out.

19	TRBJ1-5	TRBV28	many	CASSFRTGQALRLGQPQHF
14	TRBJ2-7	TRBV28	.	CASSGGTGRYEQYF
13	TRBJ2-7	TRBV6-1	.	CASSEAWDYEQYF
18	TRBJ1-5	TRBV28	.	CASSVTRNREEGNQPQHF
16	TRBJ1-6	TRBV6-2/TRBV6-3	many	CASSSRDKGEYSPLHF
15	TRBJ2-7	TRBV20-1	many	CSARKPAGGPYEQYF
14	TRBJ1-5	TRBV28	many	CASSLLGNNQPQHF
17	TRBJ1-5	TRBV19	many	CASSITDVSGANQPQHF
15	TRBJ1-5	TRBV7-9	many	CASSKGGPPSEPQHF
14	TRBJ1-1	TRBV11-2	many	CASSLDSLNTEAFF
14	TRBJ1-1	TRBV2	many	CASRYRGRNTEAFF
16	TRBJ2-1	TRBV5-1	.	CASRGTSGSSMSEQFF
15	TRBJ2-1	TRBV19	many	CASSIVAGSGHEQFF
13	TRBJ1-2	TRBV28	many	CASSPSLVLYYTF
13	TRBJ2-2	TRBV28	.	CASSSGGTGELFF
12	TRBJ2-7	TRBV27	many	CASSSPRGVQYF
15	TRBJ2-5	TRBV6-1	many	CASSPGTLPRETQYF
15	TRBJ2-5	TRBV3-1	many	CASSQGEAVVETQYF
14	TRBJ2-7	TRBV5-1	few	CASSRDPNSYEQYF
12	TRBJ2-3	TRBV18	many	CASSYPPDTQYF
13	TRBJ1-1	TRBV27	many	CASSFGGNPEAFF
13	TRBJ2-3	TRBV24-1	.	CATSEGTADTQYF
12	TRBJ1-3	TRBV7-2	many	CASSLEGRTIYF
14	TRBJ2-6	TRBV18	many	CASSSGSGANVLTF
14	TRBJ2-7	TRBV28	few	CASRSGTSNYEQYF
13	TRBJ2-1	TRBV12-3/TRBV12-4	many	CASQGRVDNEQFF
18	TRBJ2-3	TRBV4-1	few	CASSHYTGTRTPTDTQYF
16	TRBJ1-3	TRBV12-3/TRBV12-4	many	CASSPRTADSGNTIYF
15	TRBJ1-1	TRBV4-1	many	CASSQVGGFLPEAFF
16	TRBJ2-5	TRBV28	many	CASSFSSGRAGETQYF
14	TRBJ1-5	TRBV4-1	many	CASSQGGPSQPQHF
14	TRBJ2-3	TRBV5-1	many	CASSVGLSTDTQYF
15	TRBJ1-4	TRBV4-1	many	CASSQHGGVNEKLFF
13	TRBJ1-1	TRBV27	many	CASSLSRNTEAFF
12	TRBJ1-4	TRBV25-1	many	CASMVRVEKLFF
16	TRBJ2-1	TRBV20-1	few	CSARDGGGKFYNEQFF
18	TRBJ2-1	TRBV20-1	many	CSANRGLAGGSSYNEQFF
15	TRBJ2-1	TRBV6-5	many	CASRSLAGEVDEQFF
12	TRBJ1-1	TRBV28	many	CASTPPRGKAFF
14	TRBJ1-5	TRBV4-1	many	CASSQPGKNQPQHF
13	TRBJ1-6	TRBV7-6	many	CASRTDYNSPLHF
15	TRBJ1-1	TRBV27	many	CASSSKPGQGMSAFF
15	TRBJ2-1	TRBV9	many	CASSVATGAYNEQFF
14	TRBJ1-2	TRBV6-1	many	CASIYERSSDGYTF
15	TRBJ1-5	TRBV20-1	few	CSARTGALGSQPQHF
16	TRBJ2-3	TRBV20-1	.	CSATPLSQRNTDTQYF
14	TRBJ1-4	TRBV12-3/TRBV12-4	many	CASSHRVTNEKLFF
13	TRBJ2-3	TRBV5-5	many	CASSLYIGGTQYF
12	TRBJ2-7	TRBV11-2	many	CASSFGANEQYF
15	TRBJ2-1	TRBV6-2/TRBV6-3	many	CASSYSTSGYNEQFF
17	TRBJ2-6	TRBV6-1	few	CASSSRDNHSGANVLTF
14	TRBJ2-2	TRBV2	many	CAFQTGVNTGELFF
14	TRBJ1-1	TRBV20-1	many	CSANPGRGAPEAFF
13	TRBJ1-4	TRBV20-1	many	CSAIWVSNEKLFF
11	TRBJ2-5	TRBV3-1	many	CATTGFRTQYF
16	TRBJ1-1	TRBV13	.	CASSSQFTGGWTEAFF
14	TRBJ1-3	TRBV30	.	CAWSGIYTGNTIYF
15	TRBJ1-1	TRBV7-2	many	CASSLRGGRDTEAFF
14	TRBJ1-2	TRBV10-2	many	CASSEAEEDYGYTF
15	TRBJ2-7	TRBV4-1	.	CASSLEPTEPYEQYF